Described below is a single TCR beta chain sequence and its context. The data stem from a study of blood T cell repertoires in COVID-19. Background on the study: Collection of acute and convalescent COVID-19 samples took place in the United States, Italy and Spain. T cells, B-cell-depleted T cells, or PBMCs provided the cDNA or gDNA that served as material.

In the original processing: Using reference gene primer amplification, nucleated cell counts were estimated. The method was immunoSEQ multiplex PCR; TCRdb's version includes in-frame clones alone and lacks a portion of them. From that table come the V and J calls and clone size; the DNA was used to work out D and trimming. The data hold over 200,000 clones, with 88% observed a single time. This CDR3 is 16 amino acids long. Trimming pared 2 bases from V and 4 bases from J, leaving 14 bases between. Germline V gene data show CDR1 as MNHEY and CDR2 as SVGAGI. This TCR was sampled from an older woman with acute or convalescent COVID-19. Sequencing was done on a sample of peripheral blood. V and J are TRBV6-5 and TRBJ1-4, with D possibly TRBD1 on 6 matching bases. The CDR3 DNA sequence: TGTGCCAGCAGTTACGGGGCAGGGGCCCTTAATGAAAAACTGTTTTTT. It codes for CASSYGAGALNEKLFF.